This T cell receptor beta chain came from a study of beta chain features in type 1 diabetes. Study context: Across the samples, roughly 99 million sorted cells were examined in total. Points from the study as a whole: A greater similarity of naive, central memory and Treg TCRB repertoires was seen among patients than among healthy donors.

Isolated RNA was reverse transcribed in full, so expressed TCRB transcripts were sequenced. Sequenced by immunoSEQ multiplex PCR; TCRdb stores in-frame clones only, minus some. The data show 450,000 or so clones, about an eighth seen once. Sort purity for all populations was recorded as exceeding 98%. The V end was cut by 2 bases, the J end by 4 bases, with 17 bases between. Germline V gene lookup returns CDR1 KGHSH and CDR2 LQKENI. The CDR3 covers 16 residues. As to this clone: Antigen specificity is unknown.

The sample comprised naive CD4+ T cells from blood. This receptor was taken from a young woman in good health. The chain carries TRBV18 and TRBJ1-1; tentatively, D is TRBD1 (6 bases). This CDR3 reads CASSPIKGEVGTEAFF. The DNA of the CDR3 is TGTGCCAGCTCACCAATAAAGGGGGAGGTCGGCACTGAAGCTTTCTTT.